This T cell receptor (beta chain) was profiled in a study of neurological immune-mediated disorders. Study information: Among the roughly 35 patients with multiple sclerosis, some 31 were relapsing-remitting, while 3 were secondary progressive.

V shed 3 bases, J shed 6 bases, and the junction held 4 bases outside the gene matches. Germline-derived CDR1 and CDR2 are SGHRS and YFSETQ. The CDR3 spans 13 residues. At least ten counts were recorded for this clonotype. Every sequencing run produced over 200 million TCR-beta sequences, and the sequences from any one run covered 15-18 subjects. Via MiXCR, TCRdb re-called the 5' RACE reads, giving one row per CDR3 protein. The data show 55,000 to 75,000 distinct CDR3 sequences, approximately 5.2% seen once. Sequencing input: PBMCs. The origin of this receptor is a woman aged 25 to 39 with multiple sclerosis. This chain joins TRBV5-1 and TRBJ2-7; 9 nucleotides agree with TRBD1. In DNA, the CDR3 is TGCGCCAGCAGCTCAGGGACAGGGATCGAGCAGTACTTC. Translating it yields CASSSGTGIEQYF.